This is a list of T cell receptor beta chains from one sample in a study of glioma-infiltrating T cells after dendritic cell vaccination. TCRdb's copy holds only in-frame clones and misses some; the assay was immunoSEQ multiplex PCR. The data hold 80,000 to 100,000 clones, with 80% observed a single time. This sample comprised blood, obtained after dendritic cell vaccination. The receptors come from a human donor with glioblastoma. Each CDR3 is given with its conserved first and last residue. A D gene is named only where the DNA matches it firmly. Clone size appears in some rows only: once, few, many, or a class for an expanded clone.

V	size	D	J	CDR3	DNA
TRBV4-2	NA	TRBD2	TRBJ2-2	CASSKLAGSNTGELFF	TGTGCCAGCAGCAAATTAGCGGGATCGAACACCGGGGAGCTGTTTTTT
TRBV20-1	NA	TRBD2	TRBJ2-5	CSAVGGETQYF	TGCAGTGCCGTGGGGGGGGAGACCCAGTACTTC
TRBV18	once	TRBD1	TRBJ1-1	CASSPPVQGTMGARRNTEAFF	TGTGCCAGCTCACCCCCAGTACAGGGGACGATGGGCGCCAGACGGAACACTGAAGCTTTCTTT
TRBV7-8	NA	TRBD2	TRBJ2-1	CASSRPTGGRHEQFF	TGTGCCAGCAGCCGTCCCACTGGCGGGAGACATGAGCAGTTCTTC
TRBV27	NA	TRBD2	TRBJ2-1	CASSSTKPLPGLYNEQFF	TGTGCCAGCAGTTCAACGAAACCTCTTCCGGGACTATACAATGAGCAGTTCTTC
TRBV2	NA	NA	TRBJ1-2	CASSSPGYGYTF	TGTGCCAGCAGTTCGCCGGGGTATGGCTACACCTTC
TRBV5-1	NA	NA	TRBJ1-2	CASKEGQGNYGYTF	TGCGCCAGCAAGGAGGGCCAGGGTAACTATGGCTACACCTTC
TRBV12-5	NA	NA	TRBJ2-1	CASGLAHSSYNEQFF	TGTGCTAGTGGTTTGGCGCACAGTTCCTACAATGAGCAGTTCTTC
TRBV11-2	few	TRBD1	TRBJ1-2	CASSSTGGWNYGYTF	TGTGCCAGCAGCTCTACAGGGGGCTGGAACTATGGCTACACCTTC
TRBV30	NA	TRBD2	TRBJ2-3	CAWSGASGGADTQYF	TGTGCCTGGAGTGGGGCTAGCGGGGGGGCAGATACGCAGTATTTT
TRBV29-1	NA	NA	TRBJ2-1	CSGRQVHEQFF	TGCAGCGGTCGACAGGTTCATGAGCAGTTCTTC
TRBV7-9	NA	TRBD2	TRBJ2-3	CASSLEARLAGARTDTQYF	TGTGCCAGCAGCTTAGAGGCACGGCTAGCGGGGGCGCGCACAGATACGCAGTATTTT
TRBV11-2	NA	TRBD2	TRBJ2-5	CASSFNAGRVSETQYF	TGTGCCAGCAGCTTCAATGCGGGGAGGGTCTCCGAGACCCAGTACTTC
TRBV11-2	NA	TRBD1	TRBJ1-4	CASRGDGTGSEKLFF	TGTGCCAGCAGGGGAGATGGGACAGGGAGTGAAAAACTGTTTTTT
TRBV2	few	NA	TRBJ1-2	CASSGGGAYGYTF	TGTGCCAGCAGTGGCGGGGGGGCCTATGGCTACACCTTC
TRBV6-5	few	TRBD2	TRBJ2-7	CASSAGLAAEQYF	TGTGCCAGCAGTGCGGGACTAGCGGCCGAGCAGTACTTC